What follows are 32 T cell receptor beta chains derived from one specimen sequenced in a study of shared clonotypes between healthy human individuals. Using immunoSEQ multiplex PCR, the repertoire was profiled, and TCRdb retains in-frame clones only, with some absent. The repertoire holds some 1 million clones, with around 76% as singletons. Input material: memory CD4+ T cells sorted from blood. Subset given: CD45RA-negative fraction. These receptor sequences come from a man between 18 and 35 years old in good health.

This clone was observed a handful of times. The chain uses TRBV19 and TRBJ2-7; 7 nucleotides align to TRBD1. Germline trimming cut 4 bases from V and 3 bases from J; bases unmatched to any gene: 15. This CDR3 is built from 17 residues. Germline V lookup: CDR1 LNHDA, CDR2 SQIVND (reference sequence). The DNA for the CDR3 is TGTGCCAGTAGTAGAGACGACAGGGCTATAGGGGACTACGAGCAGTACTTC. This translates into CASSRDDRAIGDYEQYF.

The chain is built from TRBV30 and TRBJ2-1; D ambiguous. CDR3 size: 14 residues. Trimming took off 4 bases at V and 0 bases at J, with 10 bases between the two ends. Germline CDR1 and CDR2: GTSNPN and SVGIG (reference sequence). The CDR3 bases are TGTGCCTGGACCGGTACCTTCTCCTACAATGAGCAGTTCTTC. Protein: CAWTGTFSYNEQFF. Together with reference TRBV30 and TRBJ2-1, the CDR3 gives the full variable domain: SQTIHQWPATLVQPVGSPLSLECTVEGTSNPNLYWYRQAAGRGLQLLFYSVGIGQISSEVPQNLSASRPQDRQFILSSKKLLLSDSGFYLCAWTGTFSYNEQFFGPGTRLTVL.

V is TRBV5-6 and J is TRBJ2-2; D ambiguous. In germline, CDR1 is SGHDT, CDR2 YYEEEE. The CDR3 is 15 residues long. V lost 4 bases and J 1 base, leaving 11 bases between the germline ends. The CDR3 region has the DNA TGTGCCAGCAGCGCCCTGGGGAAGAACACCGGGGAGCTGTTTTTT. This sequence encodes CASSALGKNTGELFF.

The genes are TRBV5-3 and TRBJ2-5, with no clear D. TRBV5-3 is noted as an ORF with a role that remains uncertain. V lost 4 bases and J 5 bases, leaving 15 bases between the germline ends. CDR3 length: 14 residues. The CDR3 loop reads CARSGVGDLETQYF. DNA for the CDR3: TGTGCCAGAAGCGGCGTCGGTGATTTGGAGACCCAGTACTTC.

The chain joins TRBV15 to TRBJ2-2; D is undetermined. Trimming left V 0 bases short and J 7 bases short, with 9 bases between. CDR1 and CDR2 (germline): LNHNV, YYDKDF (reference sequence). This CDR3 has 14 residues. The CDR3 protein is CATSRENQGGELFF. Here the CDR3 DNA reads TGTGCCACCAGCAGAGAAAATCAAGGCGGGGAGCTGTTTTTT.

The chain couples TRBV18 to TRBJ1-2; 8 bases align to TRBD1. The CDR3 length is 17 residues. Trimming took 3 bases from V and 5 from J; bases not matched to a gene: 14. Germline V gives CDR1 KGHSH, CDR2 LQKENI. The CDR3 loop is CASSPTVGQGATYGYTF. The DNA for the CDR3 is TGTGCCAGCTCACCCACGGTCGGACAGGGCGCAACTTATGGCTACACCTTC.

As for this clone: Since a much larger clone is just one base distant, this may be a read error. The chain recombines TRBV5-1 with TRBJ1-1, with a tentative D call TRBD1 (5 bases). CDR3 length: 15 residues. Germline V CDR1 and CDR2: SGHRS, YFSETQ. The CDR3 region has the DNA TGCGCCGGCAGCTACCAGGGACCGGAGAACACTGAAGCTTTCTTT. Translated: CAGSYQGPENTEAFF. The full variable domain, rest sourced from reference TRBV5-1 and TRBJ1-1, is KAGVTQTPRYLIKTRGQQVTLSCSPISGHRSVSWYQQTPGQGLQFLFEYFSETQRNKGNFPGRFSGRQFSNSRSEMNVSTLELGDSALYLCAGSYQGPENTEAFFGQGTRLTVV.

V usage is TRBV7-2 and J usage is TRBJ2-7; TRBD2 matches at 11 bases. After removal of 7 bases from V and 3 bases from J, the junction contained 17 bases not matched to a gene. This CDR3 has 18 amino acids. Germline lookup yields CDR1 SGHTA and CDR2 FQGNSA. CDR3 loop: CASILRAPTSGSVYEQYF. As DNA, the CDR3 is TGTGCCAGCATTCTCCGCGCGCCCACTAGCGGGAGTGTCTACGAGCAGTACTTC.

This rearrangement joins TRBV6-1 to TRBJ2-7; possibly TRBD2 for D (6 bases). Between the trimmed V and J ends, which lost 4 bases and 6 bases, there was a span of 19 bases. The CDR3 runs to 15 residues. Germline V gene lookup returns CDR1 MNHNS and CDR2 SASEGT. The CDR3 DNA sequence: TGTGCCAGCAGTGTCTCCGGGCGGGAATCAACCGAGCAGTACTTC. Amino acid sequence: CASSVSGRESTEQYF.

The chain couples TRBV10-3 to TRBJ2-6, with 9 bases matching TRBD2. CDR1 and CDR2 from the germline V gene are ENHRY and SYGVKD. The trim removed 5 bases at V and 0 bases at J, leaving 8 bases unmatched. The CDR3 is made up of 18 amino acids. The chain's CDR3 is CAISPRLADISGANVLTF. CDR3 bases: TGTGCCATCAGTCCCCGACTAGCGGATATCTCTGGGGCCAACGTCCTGACTTTC.

The chain recombines TRBV4-3 with TRBJ2-1; TRBD2 agrees at 7 bases. J was trimmed by 0 bases and V by 0 bases; bases with no gene match: 11. Per germline, CDR1 LGHNA and CDR2 YSLEER. The CDR3 runs to 19 residues. The CDR3 nucleotides are TGCGCCAGCAGCCAAGATTGGAATAGCGGGTACTCCTCCTACAATGAGCAGTTCTTC. This translates into CASSQDWNSGYSSYNEQFF.

V gene TRBV11-3 combines with J gene TRBJ2-5, with TRBD1 identical over 8 bases. Trimming removed 6 bases from V and 5 bases from J; junction bases left unmatched: 11. The germline V gene encodes CDR1 SGHNT and CDR2 YENEEA. The CDR3 length is 15 residues. The CDR3 sequence: CASSRDRGEWETQYF. CDR3 sequence (DNA): TGTGCCAGCAGTCGTGACAGGGGCGAGTGGGAGACCCAGTACTTC.

A few counts support this clone. This chain links TRBV2 with TRBJ2-5, with 12 bases that match TRBD2. The V gene's germline CDR1 is SNHLY and CDR2 FYNNEI. This CDR3 contains 14 residues. V lost 9 bases, J lost 5 bases, and 7 bases stayed unmatched. The CDR3 protein is CASKLAGGRETQYF. The CDR3 DNA follows: TGTGCCAGTAAACTAGCGGGGGGCCGGGAGACCCAGTACTTC. The complete variable domain, with remaining parts taken from reference TRBV2 and TRBJ2-5, reads EPEVTQTPSHQVTQMGQEVILRCVPISNHLYFYWYRQILGQKVEFLVSFYNNEISEKSEIFDDQFSVERPDGSNFTLKIRSTKLEDSAMYFCASKLAGGRETQYFGPGTRLLVL.

The chain employs TRBV27 and TRBJ2-3, with 9 bases matching TRBD1. In germline, CDR1 is MNHEY, CDR2 SMNVEV (reference sequence). V lost 5 bases to trimming and J lost 5 bases; unmatched junction nucleotides: 5. The CDR3 consists of 14 residues. The CDR3 nucleotides read TGTGCCAGCAGTAAAGGACAGGGGAAAGATACGCAGTATTTT. It is translated as CASSKGQGKDTQYF.

This clone was observed many times. The chain joins TRBV27 to TRBJ1-6, with a tentative D call TRBD1 (6 bases). The CDR3 contains 19 residues. Germline-derived CDR1 and CDR2 are MNHEY and SMNVEV (reference sequence). Between the trimmed V and J ends, which lost 4 bases and 10 bases, there was a span of 29 bases. This CDR3 is CASSSQNPPGQRGRSPLHF. In DNA form, the CDR3 reads TGTGCCAGCAGTTCCCAGAACCCCCCCGGACAGCGCGGACGGTCACCCCTCCACTTT.

The table lists this clone with many counts. V and J are TRBV6-5 and TRBJ1-6, with 7 bases lining up with TRBD1. With 1 base clipped from V and 7 bases from J, the junction kept 1 base outside the gene matches. Germline V gives CDR1 MNHEY, CDR2 SVGAGI. There are 14 residues in the CDR3. The CDR3 DNA is TGTGCCAGCAGTTACTTGGACAGGAATTCACCCCTCCACTTT. Translation gives CASSYLDRNSPLHF.

V is TRBV6-5 and J is TRBJ2-7, with TRBD2 identical over 7 bases. This CDR3 is 14 amino acids long. Trimming at V came to 7 bases and at J to 2 bases, leaving 8 bases not matched to a gene. Germline V gives CDR1 MNHEY, CDR2 SVGAGI. The DNA for the CDR3 is TGTGCCAGCACACCGCCCGGGGGGACCTACGAGCAGTACTTC. It encodes CASTPPGGTYEQYF.

Here the CDR3 reads CASQSRANVLTF. Here the CDR3 DNA reads TGTGCCAGCCAAAGTCGGGCCAACGTCCTGACTTTC. This chain connects TRBV7-9 to TRBJ2-6; D unclear. CDR1 and CDR2 from the germline V gene are SEHNR and FQNEAQ (reference sequence). The V end was cut by 8 bases, the J end by 5 bases, with 7 bases between. The CDR3 contains 12 residues. The variable domain in full, with the rest retrieved from reference TRBV7-9 and TRBJ2-6, is DTGVSQNPRHKITKRGQNVTFRCDPISEHNRLYWYRQTLGQGPEFLTYFQNEAQLEKSRLLSDRFSAERPKGSFSTLEIQRTEQGDSAMYLCASQSRANVLTFGAGSRLTVL.

As for this clone: Germline and junction disagree at one end, which may indicate a read error. The chain uses TRBV7-2 and TRBJ2-7, with TRBD2 matching 12 bases. This CDR3 contains 19 residues. The V gene's germline CDR1 is SGHTA and CDR2 FQGNSA. This CDR3 is CASSLKRRTTSGSSHEQYF. The CDR3 nucleotides are TGTGCCAGCAGCCTAAAGCGACGAACGACTAGCGGGAGCTCCCACGAGCAGTACTTC.

The chain employs TRBV10-3 and TRBJ1-1; TRBD1 is a possible D gene (5 bases). The CDR3 runs 11 residues. V was pared by 10 bases and J by 4 bases, with 10 bases between. The germline CDR1 and CDR2 sequences are ENHRY and SYGVKD. The CDR3 coding sequence is TGTGCCACACAGGATGGCACTGAAGCTTTCTTT. Its protein is CATQDGTEAFF.

Turning to this clone: Within the sample, other DNA sequences also encode this same CDR3. This chain uses TRBV10-1 with TRBJ2-3, with D unresolved. V dropped 0 bases and J dropped 3 bases, with 1 base sitting between them. This CDR3 is 12 amino acids long. Germline V gives CDR1 WNHNN, CDR2 SYGVQD (reference sequence). CDR3 residues: CASSESTDTQYF. CDR3 nucleotide sequence: TGCGCCAGCAGTGAGTCGACAGATACGCAGTATTTT.

V usage is TRBV5-6 and J usage is TRBJ2-3; the D gene is possibly TRBD2 (5 bases). V was clipped by 0 bases and J by 5 bases, with 7 bases between them. The CDR3 totals 13 residues. Germline V gene lookup returns CDR1 SGHDT and CDR2 YYEEEE. The CDR3, as DNA: TGTGCCAGCAGCTTGGCGGGATTAGATACGCAGTATTTT. Protein product: CASSLAGLDTQYF.

This chain uses TRBV10-2 with TRBJ2-7; 10 nucleotides match TRBD2. Trimming took 5 bases from V and 6 from J; bases not matched to a gene: 13. Per the germline V gene, CDR1 is WSHSY and CDR2 is SAAADI. The CDR3 contains 16 residues. CDR3 DNA sequence: TGCGCCAGCAGTAATACCGGACTAGCGGTCTCCGGCGAGCAGTACTTC. Translating gives CASSNTGLAVSGEQYF.

The genes are TRBV18 and TRBJ1-4; 8 bases map to TRBD1. This CDR3 spans 16 amino acids. The ends lost 2 bases at V and 4 bases at J; junction bases unmatched: 6. In germline, CDR1 is KGHSH, CDR2 LQKENI. CDR3 loop: CASSPIPDRDNEKLFF. CDR3 bases: TGTGCCAGCTCACCAATCCCGGACAGGGATAATGAAAAACTGTTTTTT.

CDR3 region: CASSPPDRMGSPLHF. CDR3 coding DNA: TGTGCCAGCTCACCGCCGGACAGGATGGGCTCACCCCTCCACTTT. The V and J genes are TRBV18 and TRBJ1-6, with TRBD1 matching over 7 bases. Germline V gene lookup returns CDR1 KGHSH and CDR2 LQKENI. The CDR3 length is 15 residues. Trimming took 3 bases from V and 10 from J; bases not matched to a gene: 9.

Worth noting for this clone: A single base separates this from a much larger clone, so it may be a read error. The genes are TRBV6-1 and TRBJ1-2, with D possibly being TRBD1 (5 bases). The CDR3 contains 13 residues. V gave up 3 bases and J gave up 2 bases, with 7 bases separating them. Looked up from germline, CDR1 is MNHNS and CDR2 is SASEGT. Here the CDR3 reads CASSESGNYGYTF. In DNA form, the CDR3 reads TGTGCCAGCAGTGAGTCAGGGAACTATGGCTACACCTTC.

This clone was recorded once. The CDR3 loop is CASSLRAGTGSYEQYF. The CDR3 DNA reads as TGCGCCAGCAGCTTGCGAGCCGGGACAGGTTCTTACGAGCAGTACTTC. This sequence joins TRBV5-1 and TRBJ2-7, with 8 bases fitting TRBD1. V gave up 1 base and J gave up 4 bases; unmatched junction bases: 10. The V gene's germline CDR1 is SGHRS and CDR2 YFSETQ. The CDR3 spans 16 residues.

This chain connects TRBV7-9 to TRBJ1-1; the D is unclear. V dropped 1 base and J dropped 4 bases, with 10 bases sitting between them. This CDR3 comprises 14 residues. CDR1 SEHNR and CDR2 FQNEAQ come from the germline V gene (reference sequence). The chain's CDR3 is CASSLGSGFTEAFF. CDR3 coding DNA: TGTGCCAGCAGCTTAGGTTCTGGGTTCACTGAAGCTTTCTTT.

The V call is TRBV5-4, the J call TRBJ2-7, with D possibly being TRBD2 (5 bases). Trimming shortened V by 3 bases and J by 2 bases, and 15 bases separated the two germline ends. Germline-derived CDR1 and CDR2 are SGHNT and YYREEE (reference sequence). This CDR3 has 15 amino acids. The DNA for the CDR3 is TGTGCCAGCAGCTCTACCGGGGAAGGCCCCTACGAGCAGTACTTC. This codes for CASSSTGEGPYEQYF.

V usage is TRBV5-1 and J usage is TRBJ2-5; D may match TRBD1 or TRBD2 (5 bases each). This CDR3 is 14 amino acids long. V lost 6 bases to trimming and J lost 5 bases, with 17 bases between them. Germline V gene sequence: CDR1 SGHRS, CDR2 YFSETQ. The CDR3 bases are TGCGCCAGCAAACCGGGACCGCTCTCGGAGACCCAGTACTTC. Residues: CASKPGPLSETQYF.

V gene TRBV25-1 combines with J gene TRBJ2-7; no clear D gene. The CDR3 is 13 amino acids. The germline gives CDR1 MGHDK, CDR2 SYGVNS. The V end lost 1 base, the J end lost 2 bases, and 6 bases lay between the germline ends. CDR3 bases: TGTGCCAGCAGTGAATTTGGGACCTACGAGCAGTACTTC. Residues: CASSEFGTYEQYF.

Of note for this clone: Additional DNA sequences in this sample encode the identical CDR3. J is TRBJ2-1 and V is TRBV5-1; 9 bases map to TRBD2. Germline-derived CDR1 and CDR2 are SGHRS and YFSETQ. The CDR3 spans 15 residues. With V trimmed by 0 bases and J by 3 bases, 1 base remained unmatched. The CDR3 nucleotides are TGCGCCAGCAGCTTGGCTAGCGGGAACTACAATGAGCAGTTCTTC. It specifies CASSLASGNYNEQFF.